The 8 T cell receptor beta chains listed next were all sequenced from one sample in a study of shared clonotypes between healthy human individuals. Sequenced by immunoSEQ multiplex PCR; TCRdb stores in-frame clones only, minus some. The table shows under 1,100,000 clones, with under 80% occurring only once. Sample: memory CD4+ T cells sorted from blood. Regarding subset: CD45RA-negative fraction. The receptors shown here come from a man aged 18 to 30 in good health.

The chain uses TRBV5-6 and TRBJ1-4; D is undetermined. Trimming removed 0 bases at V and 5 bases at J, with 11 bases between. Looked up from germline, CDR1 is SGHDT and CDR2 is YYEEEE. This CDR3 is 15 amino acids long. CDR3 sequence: CASSLEGRLNEKLFF. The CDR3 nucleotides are TGTGCCAGCAGCTTGGAAGGCAGGTTGAATGAAAAACTGTTTTTT.

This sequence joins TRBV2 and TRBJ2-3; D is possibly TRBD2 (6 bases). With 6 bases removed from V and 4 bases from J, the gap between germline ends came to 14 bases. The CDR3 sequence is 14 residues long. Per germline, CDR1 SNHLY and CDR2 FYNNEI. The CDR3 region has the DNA TGTGCCAGCAGGATCGGAGGGCCCGCAGATACGCAGTATTTT. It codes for CASRIGGPADTQYF. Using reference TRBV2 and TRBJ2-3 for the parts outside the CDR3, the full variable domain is EPEVTQTPSHQVTQMGQEVILRCVPISNHLYFYWYRQILGQKVEFLVSFYNNEISEKSEIFDDQFSVERPDGSNFTLKIRSTKLEDSAMYFCASRIGGPADTQYFGPGTRLTVL.

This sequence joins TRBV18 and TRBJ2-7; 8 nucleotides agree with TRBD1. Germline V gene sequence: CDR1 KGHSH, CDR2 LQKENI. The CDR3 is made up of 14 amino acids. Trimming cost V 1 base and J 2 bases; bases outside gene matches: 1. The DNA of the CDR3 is TGTGCCAGCTCACCACGGGACAGGCCCTACGAGCAGTACTTC. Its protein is CASSPRDRPYEQYF.

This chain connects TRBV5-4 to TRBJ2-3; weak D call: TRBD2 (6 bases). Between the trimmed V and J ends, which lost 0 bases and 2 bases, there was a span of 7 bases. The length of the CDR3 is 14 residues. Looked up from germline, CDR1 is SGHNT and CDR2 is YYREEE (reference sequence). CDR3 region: CASSLGLDTDTQYF. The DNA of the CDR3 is TGTGCCAGCAGCTTGGGACTAGACACAGATACGCAGTATTTT.

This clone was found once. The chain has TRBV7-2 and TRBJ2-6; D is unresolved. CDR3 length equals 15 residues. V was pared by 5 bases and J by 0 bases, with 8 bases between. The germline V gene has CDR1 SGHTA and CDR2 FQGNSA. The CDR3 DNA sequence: TGTGCCAGCAGCCGAGACGGCTCTGGGGCCAACGTCCTGACTTTC. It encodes CASSRDGSGANVLTF.

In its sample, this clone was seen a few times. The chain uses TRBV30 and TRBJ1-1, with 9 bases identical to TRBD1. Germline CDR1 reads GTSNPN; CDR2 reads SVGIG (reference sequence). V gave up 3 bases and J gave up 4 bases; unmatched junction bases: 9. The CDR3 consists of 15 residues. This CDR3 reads CAWSYRDRVGTEAFF. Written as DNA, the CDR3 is TGTGCCTGGAGCTACCGGGACAGGGTTGGCACTGAAGCTTTCTTT.

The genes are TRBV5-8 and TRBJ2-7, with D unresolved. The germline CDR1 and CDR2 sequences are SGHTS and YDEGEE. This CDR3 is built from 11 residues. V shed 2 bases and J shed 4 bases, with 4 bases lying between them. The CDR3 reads CASSLTYEQYF. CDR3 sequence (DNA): TGTGCCAGCAGCTTAACTTACGAGCAGTACTTC.

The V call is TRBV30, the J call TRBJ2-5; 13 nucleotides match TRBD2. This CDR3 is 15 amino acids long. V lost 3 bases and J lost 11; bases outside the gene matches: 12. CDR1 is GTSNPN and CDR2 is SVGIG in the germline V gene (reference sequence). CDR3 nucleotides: TGTGCCTGGAGGACTAGCGGGGGGCCGCTGGGGGAGCAGTACTTC. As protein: CAWRTSGGPLGEQYF.